A single sample is the source of the 15 T cell receptor beta chains below, sequenced in a study of blood T cells in healthy people across ages. The second PCR ran roughly 6 to 11 cycles with a sample-barcoded 5' primer and J-beta primers. TCRdb called the 5' RACE reads again in MiXCR, with one record for every CDR3 protein. The sample has about 670,000 distinct CDR3 sequences; more than 45% are singletons. The specimen was blood. These receptors were obtained from a woman of 80 years or more in good health.

The V call is TRBV7-2, the J call TRBJ2-3; D is undetermined. Deletions cut 4 bases from V and 2 bases from J, with 13 bases between. The CDR3 has 15 amino acids. CDR1 is SGHTA and CDR2 is FQGNSA in the germline V gene. The CDR3 region has the DNA TGTGCCAGCAGCTCATCGGTCTCAAACACAGATACGCAGTATTTT. Translated: CASSSSVSNTDTQYF.

In its sample, this clonotype was seen many times. The chain links TRBV5-1 to TRBJ1-2; no firm D call. The V gene's germline CDR1 is SGHRS and CDR2 YFSETQ. The V and J ends lost 8 bases and 4 bases respectively, with 18 bases between them. The CDR3 is made up of 14 amino acids. CDR3 amino acids: CASNSGFPGYGYTF. The CDR3 nucleotides are TGCGCCAGTAATTCAGGATTCCCCGGCTATGGCTACACCTTC.

The chain employs TRBV27 and TRBJ2-3, with 7 bases aligning to TRBD1. With V trimmed by 7 bases and J by 3 bases, 7 bases remained unmatched. Germline V gene lookup returns CDR1 MNHEY and CDR2 SMNVEV (reference sequence). This CDR3 has 14 amino acids. The CDR3 coding sequence is TGTGCCAGCAACCAACAGGGGCGAACAGATACGCAGTATTTT. Protein: CASNQQGRTDTQYF.

The J gene is TRBJ2-3, the V gene TRBV18; 9 bases agree with TRBD2. The CDR3 consists of 16 residues. Unmatched junction bases numbered 6, after V lost 2 bases and J lost 3 bases. Germline V gives CDR1 KGHSH, CDR2 LQKENI. This CDR3 reads CASSPASGRFTDTQYF. CDR3 nucleotides: TGTGCCAGCTCACCAGCGAGCGGGAGGTTTACAGATACGCAGTATTTT.

The gene calls are TRBV7-9 and TRBJ1-4; 7 bases are shared with TRBD1. CDR1 and CDR2 from the germline V gene are SEHNR and FQNEAQ (reference sequence). The CDR3 contains 14 residues. With V trimmed by 10 bases and J by 4 bases, 9 bases remained unmatched. CDR3 protein: CAISTGDLNEKLFF. CDR3 DNA: TGTGCCATAAGTACAGGGGACCTTAATGAAAAACTGTTTTTT.

About this clonotype: A read error may produce the germline difference seen at one junction end. This chain connects TRBV4-1 to TRBJ2-3, with D maybe TRBD2 (6 bases). Germline-derived CDR1 and CDR2 are MGHRA and YSYEKL. The CDR3 loop spans 16 amino acids. The DNA of the CDR3 is TGTGCCAGCAGCCAAGATTACGGGAGAATCACAGATACGCAGTATTTT. It specifies CASSQDYGRITDTQYF.

The rearrangement joins TRBV10-3 to TRBJ2-3; 11 positions match TRBD2. The CDR3 spans 16 residues. Germline assignment: CDR1 ENHRY and CDR2 SYGVKD. Trimming cost V 10 bases and J 0 bases; bases outside gene matches: 9. CDR3 protein: CATTLGTSGSTDTQYF. CDR3 bases: TGTGCCACCACTCTCGGGACTAGCGGTAGCACAGATACGCAGTATTTT.

V is TRBV29-1 and J is TRBJ2-1; D is ambiguous. The CDR3 is made up of 14 amino acids. The V end lost 4 bases, the J end lost 1 base, and 11 bases lay between the germline ends. Germline CDR1 SQVTM, CDR2 ANQGSEA. The CDR3: CSVAVGQSYNEQFF. CDR3 DNA: TGCAGCGTTGCGGTAGGTCAATCCTACAATGAGCAGTTCTTC.

The V gene is TRBV10-3, the J gene TRBJ1-5, with D possibly being TRBD1 (6 bases). The germline V gene encodes CDR1 ENHRY and CDR2 SYGVKD. The length of the CDR3 is 18 residues. Deletions cut 3 bases from V and 9 bases from J, with 27 bases between. The CDR3 is CAISDAVGGGSLLPPQHF. The CDR3 DNA is TGTGCCATCAGTGATGCCGTCGGGGGCGGAAGTCTTTTACCGCCCCAGCATTTT.

Comments on this clonotype: A much more abundant neighbour one base away suggests this may be a read error. V is TRBV11-1 and J is TRBJ2-3, with 10 bases aligning to TRBD2. V was pared by 7 bases and J by 4 bases, with 8 bases of the junction left unmatched. This CDR3 has 15 residues. Germline V gene sequence: CDR1 SGHAT, CDR2 FQDESV (reference sequence). The CDR3 nucleotides read TGTGCCAGCAACCATCTAGCGGGAGAGGCAGATACGCAGTATTTT. Encoded protein: CASNHLAGEADTQYF.

The V call is TRBV20-1, the J call TRBJ1-2; D gene uncertain. V lost 0 bases and J 3 bases, leaving 14 bases between the germline ends. This CDR3 contains 15 residues. From germline, CDR1 is DFQATT and CDR2 SNEGSKA (reference sequence). CDR3 in amino acids: CSARDLPSRDYGYTF. In DNA form, the CDR3 reads TGCAGTGCTAGAGATCTGCCCTCTCGGGACTATGGCTACACCTTC.

The chain recombines TRBV3-1 with TRBJ2-3; perhaps TRBD1 as D (5 bases). The CDR3 totals 17 residues. CDR1 is LGHDT and CDR2 is YNNKEL in the germline V gene (reference sequence). Deletions cut 3 bases from V and 5 bases from J, with 21 bases between. The CDR3 reads CASSHARAWLRGDTQYF. The CDR3 DNA reads as TGTGCCAGCAGCCACGCTCGAGCTTGGCTTAGGGGAGATACGCAGTATTTT.

This clonotype was seen at least ten times. The chain couples TRBV7-9 to TRBJ2-1; 9 bases align to TRBD2. Germline CDR1 is SEHNR and CDR2 is FQNEAQ (reference sequence). After removal of 5 bases from V and 2 bases from J, the junction contained 4 bases not matched to a gene. The CDR3 is 15 amino acids. CDR3 nucleotides: TGTGCCAGCAGCCAAGGACTAGCGCCCTACAATGAGCAGTTCTTC. It specifies CASSQGLAPYNEQFF.

As regards this clonotype: Since a much larger clone is just one base distant, this may be a read error. This rearrangement joins TRBV5-8 to TRBJ2-4, with D unresolved. The CDR3 length is 14 residues. Trimming pared 4 bases from V and 8 bases from J, leaving 16 bases between. CDR1 and CDR2 (germline): SGHTS, YDEGEE. The CDR3 protein is CASSVVQPGDIQYF. DNA of the CDR3: TGTGCCAGCAGCGTCGTCCAGCCTGGGGACATTCAGTACTTC.

CDR3 amino acids: CSARDPSGNSKYF. Written as DNA, the CDR3 is TGCAGTGCGCGGGATCCCTCCGGCAATTCGAAGTACTTC. The chain has TRBV20-1 and TRBJ2-4; weak D call: TRBD2 (6 bases). V was trimmed by 6 bases and J by 14 bases, leaving 23 bases between them. The CDR3 contains 13 residues. Germline loops: CDR1 DFQATT, CDR2 SNEGSKA (reference sequence).